This T cell receptor beta chain was identified during a study of blood T cell repertoires in COVID-19. The wider study: Sample material is recorded as cDNA or gDNA derived from T cells, B-cell-depleted T cells, or PBMCs.

Source study methods: For nucleated cells, counts were estimated from reference gene primer amplification. Profiled with immunoSEQ multiplex PCR; TCRdb holds only in-frame clones, not every one. The V and J calls and clone size were taken over from that table, and D and trimming were inferred from the DNA. The sample yields 40,000 to 50,000 clones, 75% to 95% seen once. The CDR3 sequence is 13 residues long. Germline V gene data show CDR1 as MDHEN and CDR2 as SYDVKM. The ends were cut back, 6 bases at V and 2 bases at J, with 10 bases in the middle. The V gene is TRBV28, the J gene TRBJ1-2; D unresolved. The specimen was peripheral blood. This TCR was recovered from a man between 65 and 85 years old with acute or convalescent COVID-19. CDR3 sequence (DNA): TGTGCCAGCAGCCCAAATCCAAACTATGGCTACACCTTC. Protein: CASSPNPNYGYTF.